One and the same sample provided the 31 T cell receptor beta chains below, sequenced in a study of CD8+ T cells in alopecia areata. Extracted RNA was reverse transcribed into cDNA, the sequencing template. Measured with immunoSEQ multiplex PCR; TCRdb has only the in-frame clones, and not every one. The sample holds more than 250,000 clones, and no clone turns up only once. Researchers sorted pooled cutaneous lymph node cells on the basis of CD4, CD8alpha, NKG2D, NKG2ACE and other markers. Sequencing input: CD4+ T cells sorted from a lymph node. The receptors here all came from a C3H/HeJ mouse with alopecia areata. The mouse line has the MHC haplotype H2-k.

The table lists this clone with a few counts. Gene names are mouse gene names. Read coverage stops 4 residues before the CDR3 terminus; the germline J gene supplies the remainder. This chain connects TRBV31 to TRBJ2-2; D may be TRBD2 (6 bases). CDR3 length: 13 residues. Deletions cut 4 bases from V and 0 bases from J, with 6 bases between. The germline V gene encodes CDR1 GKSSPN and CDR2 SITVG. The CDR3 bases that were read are TGTGCCTGGACTGGGGCAAACACCGGG. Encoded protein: CAWTGANTG. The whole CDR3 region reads CAWTGANTGQLYF. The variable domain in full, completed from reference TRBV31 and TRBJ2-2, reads AQTIHQWPVAEIKAVGSPLSLGCTIKGKSSPNLYWYWQATGGTLQQLFYSITVGQVESVVQLNLSASRPKDDQFILSTEKLLLSHSGFYLCAWTGANTGQLYFGEGSKLTVL.

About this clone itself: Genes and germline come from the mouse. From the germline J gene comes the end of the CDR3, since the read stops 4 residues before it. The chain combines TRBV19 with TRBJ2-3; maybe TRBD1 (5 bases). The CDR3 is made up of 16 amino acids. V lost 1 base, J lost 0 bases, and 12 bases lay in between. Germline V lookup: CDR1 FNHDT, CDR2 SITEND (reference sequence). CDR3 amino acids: CASSITGQNSAETLYF. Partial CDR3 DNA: TGTGCCAGCAGTATAACCGGACAAAATAGTGCAGAA.

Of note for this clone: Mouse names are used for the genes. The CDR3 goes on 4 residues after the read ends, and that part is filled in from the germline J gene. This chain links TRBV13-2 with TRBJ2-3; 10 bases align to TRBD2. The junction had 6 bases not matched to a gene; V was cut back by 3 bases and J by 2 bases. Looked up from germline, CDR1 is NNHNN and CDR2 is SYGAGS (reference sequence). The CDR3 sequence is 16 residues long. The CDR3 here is CASGAPTGGTAETLYF. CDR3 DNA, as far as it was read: TGTGCCAGCGGTGCCCCGACTGGGGGGACTGCAGAA.

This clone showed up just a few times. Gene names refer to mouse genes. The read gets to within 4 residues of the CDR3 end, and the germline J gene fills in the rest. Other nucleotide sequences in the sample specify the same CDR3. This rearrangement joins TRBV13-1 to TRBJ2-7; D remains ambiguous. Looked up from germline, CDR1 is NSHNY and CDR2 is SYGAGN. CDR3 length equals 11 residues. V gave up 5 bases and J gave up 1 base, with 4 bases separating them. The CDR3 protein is CASSPSYEQYF. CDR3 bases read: TGTGCCAGCAGCCCTTCCTAT.

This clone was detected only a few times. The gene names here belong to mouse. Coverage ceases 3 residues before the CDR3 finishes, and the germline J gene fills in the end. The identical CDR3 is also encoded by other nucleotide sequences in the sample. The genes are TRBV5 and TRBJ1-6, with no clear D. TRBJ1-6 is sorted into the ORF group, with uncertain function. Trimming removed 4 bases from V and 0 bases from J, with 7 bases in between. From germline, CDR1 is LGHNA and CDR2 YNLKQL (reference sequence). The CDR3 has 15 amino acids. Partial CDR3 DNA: TGTGCCAGCAGCCCGCAGGATTCCTATAATTCGCCC. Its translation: CASSPQDSYNSP. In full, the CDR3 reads CASSPQDSYNSPLYF.

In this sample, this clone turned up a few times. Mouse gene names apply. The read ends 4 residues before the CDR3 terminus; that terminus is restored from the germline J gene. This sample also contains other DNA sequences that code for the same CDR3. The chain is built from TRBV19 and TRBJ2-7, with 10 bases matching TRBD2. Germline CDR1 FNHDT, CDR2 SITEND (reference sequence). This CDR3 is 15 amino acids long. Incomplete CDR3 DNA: TGTGCCAGCAGCCGCCGGGACTGGGGCAATTAT. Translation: CASSRRDWGNY. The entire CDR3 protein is CASSRRDWGNYEQYF.

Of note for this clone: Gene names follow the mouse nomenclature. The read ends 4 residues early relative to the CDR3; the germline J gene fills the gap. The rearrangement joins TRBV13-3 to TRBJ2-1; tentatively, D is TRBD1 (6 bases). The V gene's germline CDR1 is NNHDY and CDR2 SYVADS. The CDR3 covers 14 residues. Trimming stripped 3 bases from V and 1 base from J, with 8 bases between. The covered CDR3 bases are TGTGCCAGCAGTGCGCAGGGGAACTATGCT. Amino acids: CASSAQGNYA. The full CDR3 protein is CASSAQGNYAEQFF.

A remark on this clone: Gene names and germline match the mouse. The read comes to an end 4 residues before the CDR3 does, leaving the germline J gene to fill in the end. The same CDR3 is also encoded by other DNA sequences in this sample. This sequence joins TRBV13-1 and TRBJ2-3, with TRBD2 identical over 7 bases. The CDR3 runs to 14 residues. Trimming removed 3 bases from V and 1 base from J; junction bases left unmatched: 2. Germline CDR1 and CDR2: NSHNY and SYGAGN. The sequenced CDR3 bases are TGTGCCAGCAGTGCGACTGGGCGTGCAGAA. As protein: CASSATGRAE. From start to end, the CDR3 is CASSATGRAETLYF.

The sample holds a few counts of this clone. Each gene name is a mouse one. CDR3 bases read: TGTGCCAGCAGCCAACGACAGGGAAGCAACACA. This translates into CASSQRQGSNT. Given in full, the CDR3 is CASSQRQGSNTEVFF. This chain connects TRBV5 to TRBJ1-1; 7 nucleotides line up with TRBD1. The read halts 4 residues ahead of the CDR3 end, with the missing end drawn from the germline J gene. This CDR3 region has 15 residues. Trimming removed 2 bases from V and 2 bases from J; junction bases left unmatched: 5. The V gene's germline CDR1 is LGHNA and CDR2 YNLKQL (reference sequence).

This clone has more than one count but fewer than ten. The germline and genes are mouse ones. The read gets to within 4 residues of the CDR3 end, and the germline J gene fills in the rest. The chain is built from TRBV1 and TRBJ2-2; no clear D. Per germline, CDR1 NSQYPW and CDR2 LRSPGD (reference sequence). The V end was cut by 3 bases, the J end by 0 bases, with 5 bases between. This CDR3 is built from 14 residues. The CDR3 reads CTCSASANTGQLYF. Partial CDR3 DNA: TGCACCTGCAGTGCTTCAGCAAACACCGGG.

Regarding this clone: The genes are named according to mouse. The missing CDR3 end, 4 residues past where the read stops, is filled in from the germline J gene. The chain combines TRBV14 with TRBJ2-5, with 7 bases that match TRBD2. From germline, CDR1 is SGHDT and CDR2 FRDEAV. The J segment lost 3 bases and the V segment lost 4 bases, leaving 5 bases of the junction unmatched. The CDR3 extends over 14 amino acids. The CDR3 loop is CASSPLGVQDTQYF. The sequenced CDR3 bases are TGTGCCAGCAGTCCCCTGGGGGTACAAGAC.

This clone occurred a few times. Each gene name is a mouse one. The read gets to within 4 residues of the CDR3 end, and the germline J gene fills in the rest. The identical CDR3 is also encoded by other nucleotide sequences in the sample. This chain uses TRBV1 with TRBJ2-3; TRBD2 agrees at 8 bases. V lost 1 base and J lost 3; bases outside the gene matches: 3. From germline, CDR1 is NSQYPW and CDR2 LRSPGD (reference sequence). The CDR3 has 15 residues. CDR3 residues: CTCSAGGGRAETLYF. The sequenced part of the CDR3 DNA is TGCACCTGCAGTGCAGGGGGGGGGCGCGCAGAA.

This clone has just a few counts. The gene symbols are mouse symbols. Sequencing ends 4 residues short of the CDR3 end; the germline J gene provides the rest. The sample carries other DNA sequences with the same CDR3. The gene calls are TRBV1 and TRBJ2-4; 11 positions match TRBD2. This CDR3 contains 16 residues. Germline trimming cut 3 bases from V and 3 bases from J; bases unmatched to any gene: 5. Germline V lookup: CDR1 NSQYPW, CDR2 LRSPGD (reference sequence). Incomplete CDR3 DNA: TGCACCTGCAGTGCTGGGACTGGGGGCGGGCAAAAC. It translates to CTCSAGTGGGQN. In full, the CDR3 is CTCSAGTGGGQNTLYF.

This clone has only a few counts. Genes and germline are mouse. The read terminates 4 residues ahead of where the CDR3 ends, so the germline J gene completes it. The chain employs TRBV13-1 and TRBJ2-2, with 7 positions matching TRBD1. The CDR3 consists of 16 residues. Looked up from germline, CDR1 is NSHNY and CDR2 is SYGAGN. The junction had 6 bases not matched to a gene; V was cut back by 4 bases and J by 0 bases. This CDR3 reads CASSPHRGANTGQLYF. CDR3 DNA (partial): TGTGCCAGCAGTCCCCACAGGGGCGCAAACACCGGG.

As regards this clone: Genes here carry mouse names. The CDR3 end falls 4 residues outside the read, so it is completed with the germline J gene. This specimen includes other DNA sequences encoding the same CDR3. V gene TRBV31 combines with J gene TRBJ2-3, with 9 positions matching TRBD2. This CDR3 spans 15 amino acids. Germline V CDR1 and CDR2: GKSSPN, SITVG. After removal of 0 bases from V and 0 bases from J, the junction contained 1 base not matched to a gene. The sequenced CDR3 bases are TGTGCCTGGAGTCTAGGACTGGGGAGTGCAGAA. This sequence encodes CAWSLGLGSAE. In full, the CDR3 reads CAWSLGLGSAETLYF.

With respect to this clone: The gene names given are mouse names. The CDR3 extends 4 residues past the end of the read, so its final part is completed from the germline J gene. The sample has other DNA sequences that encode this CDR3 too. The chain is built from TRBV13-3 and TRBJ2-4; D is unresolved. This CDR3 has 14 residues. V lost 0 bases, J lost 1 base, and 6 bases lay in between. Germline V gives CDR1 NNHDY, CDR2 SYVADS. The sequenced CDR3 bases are TGTGCCAGCAGTGATGCGAGGGGTCAAAAC. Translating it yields CASSDARGQN. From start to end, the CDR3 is CASSDARGQNTLYF.

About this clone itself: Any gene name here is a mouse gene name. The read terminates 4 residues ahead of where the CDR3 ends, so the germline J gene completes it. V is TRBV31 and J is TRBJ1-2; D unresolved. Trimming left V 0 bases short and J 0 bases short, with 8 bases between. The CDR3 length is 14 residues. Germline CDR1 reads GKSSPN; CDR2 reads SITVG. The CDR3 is CAWSLKVANSDYTF. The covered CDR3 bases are TGTGCCTGGAGTCTAAAGGTCGCAAACTCC.

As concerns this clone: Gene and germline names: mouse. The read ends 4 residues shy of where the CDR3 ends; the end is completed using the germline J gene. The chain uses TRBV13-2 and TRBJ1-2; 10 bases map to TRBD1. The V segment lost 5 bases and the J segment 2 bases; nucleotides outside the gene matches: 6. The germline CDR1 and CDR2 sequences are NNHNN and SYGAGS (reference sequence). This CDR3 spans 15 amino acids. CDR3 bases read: TGTGCCAGCGGGGGACAGGGGAAGGAGAACTCC. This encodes CASGGQGKENS. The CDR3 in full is CASGGQGKENSDYTF.

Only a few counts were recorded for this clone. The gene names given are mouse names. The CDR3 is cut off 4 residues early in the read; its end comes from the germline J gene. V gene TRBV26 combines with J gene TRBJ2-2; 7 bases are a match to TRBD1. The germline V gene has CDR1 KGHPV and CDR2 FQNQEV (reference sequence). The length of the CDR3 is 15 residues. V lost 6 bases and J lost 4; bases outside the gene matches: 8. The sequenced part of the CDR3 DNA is TGTGCCAGCAGGCGGAACAGGACAGGCACCGGG. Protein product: CASRRNRTGTG. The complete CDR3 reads CASRRNRTGTGQLYF.

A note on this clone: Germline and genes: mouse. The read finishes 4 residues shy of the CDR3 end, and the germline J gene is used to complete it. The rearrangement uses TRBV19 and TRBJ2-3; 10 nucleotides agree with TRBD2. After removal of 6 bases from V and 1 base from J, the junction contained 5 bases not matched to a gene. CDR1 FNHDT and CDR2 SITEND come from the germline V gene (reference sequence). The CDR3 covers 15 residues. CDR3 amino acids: CASTKLGGGAETLYF. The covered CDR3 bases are TGTGCCAGCACCAAACTGGGGGGGGGTGCAGAA.

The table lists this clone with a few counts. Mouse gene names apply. The CDR3 region is CASRETATEVFF. The covered CDR3 bases are TGTGCCAGCAGGGAGACAGCCACA. The rearrangement uses TRBV13-1 and TRBJ1-1, with TRBD1 as a possible D gene (5 bases). The read falls 4 residues short of the CDR3 end, and the missing part is taken from the germline J gene. The germline V gene has CDR1 NSHNY and CDR2 SYGAGN. The germline V and J ends were trimmed by 5 bases and 4 bases, with 9 bases remaining between them. This CDR3 is 12 amino acids long.

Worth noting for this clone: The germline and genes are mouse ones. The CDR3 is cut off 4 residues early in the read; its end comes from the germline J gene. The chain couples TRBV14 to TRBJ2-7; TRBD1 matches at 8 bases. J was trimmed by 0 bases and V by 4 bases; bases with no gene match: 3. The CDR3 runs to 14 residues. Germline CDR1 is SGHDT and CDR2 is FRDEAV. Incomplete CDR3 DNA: TGTGCCAGCAGTGCCGGGACAGGCTCCTAT. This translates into CASSAGTGSY. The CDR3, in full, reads CASSAGTGSYEQYF. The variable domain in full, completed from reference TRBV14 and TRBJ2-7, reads EAGVTQSPRYAVLQEGQAVSFWCDPISGHDTLYWYQQPRDQGPQLLVYFRDEAVIDNSQLPSDRFSAVRPKGTNSTLKIQSAKQGDTATYLCASSAGTGSYEQYFGPGTRLTVL.

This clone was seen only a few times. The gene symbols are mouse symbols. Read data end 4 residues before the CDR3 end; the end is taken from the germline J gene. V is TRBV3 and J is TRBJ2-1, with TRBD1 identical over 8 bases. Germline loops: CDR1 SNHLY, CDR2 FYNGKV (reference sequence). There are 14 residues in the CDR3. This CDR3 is CASSLGQVGAEQFF. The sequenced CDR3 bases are TGTGCCAGCAGCTTGGGACAGGTGGGGGCT.

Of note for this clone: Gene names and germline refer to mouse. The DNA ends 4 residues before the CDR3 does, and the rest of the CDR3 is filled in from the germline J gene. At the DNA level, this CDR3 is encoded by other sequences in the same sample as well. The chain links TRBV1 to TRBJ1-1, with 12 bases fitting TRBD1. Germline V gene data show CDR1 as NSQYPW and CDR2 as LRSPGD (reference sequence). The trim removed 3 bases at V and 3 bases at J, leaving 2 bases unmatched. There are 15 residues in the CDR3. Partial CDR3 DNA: TGCACCTGCAGTGCGGGACAGGGGGCGTACACA. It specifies CTCSAGQGAYT. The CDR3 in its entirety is CTCSAGQGAYTEVFF.

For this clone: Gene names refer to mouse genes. The chain's CDR3 is CASSQEQLGGEAEQFF. CDR3 DNA, as far as it was read: TGTGCCAGCAGCCAAGAACAACTGGGGGGCGAGGCT. This chain links TRBV5 with TRBJ2-1; 9 bases match TRBD2. The observed sequence ends 4 residues before the CDR3 terminus, with the missing tail filled in from the germline J gene. The length of the CDR3 is 16 residues. Per germline, CDR1 LGHNA and CDR2 YNLKQL (reference sequence).

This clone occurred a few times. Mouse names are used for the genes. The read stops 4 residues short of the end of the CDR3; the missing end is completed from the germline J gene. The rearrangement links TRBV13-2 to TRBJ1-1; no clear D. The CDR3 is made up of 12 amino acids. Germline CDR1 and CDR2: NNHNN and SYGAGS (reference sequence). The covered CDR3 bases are TGTGCCAGCGGTGATGCAGGCAAA. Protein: CASGDAGK. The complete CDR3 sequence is CASGDAGKEVFF.

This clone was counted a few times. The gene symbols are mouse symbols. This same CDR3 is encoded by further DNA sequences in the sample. The sequenced CDR3 bases are TGTGCCAGCAGCCCAACAGGGGACTATGCT. It yields the protein CASSPTGDYA. The CDR3 in its entirety is CASSPTGDYAEQFF. The chain recombines TRBV5 with TRBJ2-1, with 7 bases lining up with TRBD1. The read stops 4 residues short of the end of the CDR3; the missing end is completed from the germline J gene. The CDR3 runs 14 residues. Looked up from germline, CDR1 is LGHNA and CDR2 is YNLKQL (reference sequence). With 4 bases clipped from V and 2 bases from J, the junction kept 2 bases outside the gene matches.

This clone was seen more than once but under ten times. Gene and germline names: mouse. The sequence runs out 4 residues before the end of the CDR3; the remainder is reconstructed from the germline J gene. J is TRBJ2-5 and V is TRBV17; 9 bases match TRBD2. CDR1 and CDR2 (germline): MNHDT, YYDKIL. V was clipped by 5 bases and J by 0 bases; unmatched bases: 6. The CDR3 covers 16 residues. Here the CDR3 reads CASSPILGGNQDTQYF. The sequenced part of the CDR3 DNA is TGTGCTAGCAGTCCCATACTGGGGGGTAACCAAGAC.

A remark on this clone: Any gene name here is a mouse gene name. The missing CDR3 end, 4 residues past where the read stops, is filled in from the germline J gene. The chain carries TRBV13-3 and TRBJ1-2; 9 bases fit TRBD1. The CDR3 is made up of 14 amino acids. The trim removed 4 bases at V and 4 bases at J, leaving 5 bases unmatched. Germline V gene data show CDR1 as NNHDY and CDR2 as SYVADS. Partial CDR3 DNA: TGTGCCAGCAGTACCGGGACAGGGACCTCC. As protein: CASSTGTGTS. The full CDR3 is CASSTGTGTSDYTF.

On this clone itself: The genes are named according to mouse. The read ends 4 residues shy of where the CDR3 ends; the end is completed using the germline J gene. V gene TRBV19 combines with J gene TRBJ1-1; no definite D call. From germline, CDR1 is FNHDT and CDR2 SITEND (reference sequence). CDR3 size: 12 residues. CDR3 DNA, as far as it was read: TGTGCCAGCAGTATCTGGCAAACA. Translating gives CASSIWQT. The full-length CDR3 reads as CASSIWQTEVFF.

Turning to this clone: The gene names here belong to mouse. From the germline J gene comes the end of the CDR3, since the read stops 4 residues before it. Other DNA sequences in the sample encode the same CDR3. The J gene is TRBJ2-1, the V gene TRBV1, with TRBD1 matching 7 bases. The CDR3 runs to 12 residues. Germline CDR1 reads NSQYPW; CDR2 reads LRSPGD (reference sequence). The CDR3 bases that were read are TGCACCTGCAGTGCGGACAGGGCT. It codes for CTCSADRA. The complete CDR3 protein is CTCSADRAEQFF.